Listed here are 15 T cell receptor beta chains from one sample, sequenced in a study of Tregs in tolerant kidney transplant recipients. The method was immunoSEQ multiplex PCR; TCRdb's version includes in-frame clones alone and lacks a portion of them. The data contain 70,000 to 95,000 clones, around 93% of them singletons. The specimen comprised Tregs from blood, sampled before the transplant. The receptors were sampled from a human donor who received a combined kidney and bone marrow transplant.

V and J are TRBV4-1 and TRBJ1-4; tentatively, D is TRBD1 (6 bases). The CDR3 has 18 residues. Germline values: CDR1 MGHRA, CDR2 YSYEKL. V gave up 1 base and J gave up 11 bases, with 26 bases separating them. The chain's CDR3 is CASSQGDRSFLRSGKLFF. Written as DNA, the CDR3 is TGCGCCAGCAGCCAAGGAGACAGGAGCTTCCTCCGAAGTGGGAAACTGTTTTTT.

A remark on this clone: Other DNA sequences from this sample encode an identical CDR3 as well. J is TRBJ2-4 and V is TRBV7-8; 9 bases align to TRBD2. This CDR3 is built from 16 residues. Germline V gives CDR1 SGHVS, CDR2 FQNEAQ. The V and J ends lost 4 bases and 7 bases, in that order; junction bases with no gene match: 11. The CDR3 is CASSWGRREGLNIQYF. Written as DNA, the CDR3 is TGTGCCAGCAGCTGGGGTCGGCGGGAGGGGTTGAACATTCAGTACTTC.

V usage is TRBV12-5 and J usage is TRBJ2-7; TRBD1 aligns across 11 bases. CDR1 and CDR2 (germline): LGHNT, FRNRAP. The CDR3 totals 14 residues. J gave up 6 bases and V 4 bases, and 5 bases lay outside the gene matches. The CDR3 sequence is CASGSGQGAGEQYF. The DNA for the CDR3 is TGTGCTAGTGGTTCCGGACAGGGGGCCGGCGAGCAGTACTTC.

This clone showed up just a few times. This sequence joins TRBV30 and TRBJ2-3; no clear D gene. CDR1 is GTSNPN and CDR2 is SVGIG in the germline V gene (reference sequence). The V end was cut by 4 bases, the J end by 5 bases, with 7 bases between. The CDR3 is 11 amino acids. The CDR3 nucleotides read TGTGCCTGGACCAATATAGATACGCAGTATTTT. As protein: CAWTNIDTQYF. The whole variable domain, remainder taken from reference TRBV30 and TRBJ2-3, is SQTIHQWPATLVQPVGSPLSLECTVEGTSNPNLYWYRQAAGRGLQLLFYSVGIGQISSEVPQNLSASRPQDRQFILSSKKLLLSDSGFYLCAWTNIDTQYFGPGTRLTVL.

This sequence joins TRBV18 and TRBJ1-4, with 10 bases fitting TRBD1. CDR1 KGHSH and CDR2 LQKENI come from the germline V gene. The ends lost 3 bases at V and 7 bases at J; junction bases unmatched: 2. The CDR3 loop spans 14 amino acids. CDR3 region: CASSPGQGFEKLFF. CDR3 DNA: TGTGCCAGCTCACCGGGACAGGGGTTTGAAAAACTGTTTTTT.

V and J are TRBV6-1 and TRBJ2-7, with D unclear. This CDR3 is 14 amino acids long. Trimming cost V 2 bases and J 9 bases, with 17 bases left between them. Germline loops: CDR1 MNHNS, CDR2 SASEGT. This chain's CDR3 is CASSETDTTRLQYF. The CDR3 DNA sequence: TGTGCCAGCAGTGAAACGGATACTACGAGGTTGCAGTACTTC.

V is TRBV7-9 and J is TRBJ2-1, with 15 positions matching TRBD2. The CDR3 extends over 16 amino acids. Trimming at V came to 4 bases and at J to 10 bases, leaving 8 bases not matched to a gene. CDR1 and CDR2 from the germline V gene are SEHNR and FQNEAQ (reference sequence). The DNA of the CDR3 is TGTGCCAGCAGCTCTCGTGGGACTAGCGGGAGGTGGGAGCAGTTCTTC. Its translation: CASSSRGTSGRWEQFF.

This chain links TRBV28 with TRBJ1-1; unclear D gene. The CDR3 is 13 residues long. The germline CDR1 and CDR2 sequences are MDHEN and SYDVKM. Between the trimmed V and J ends, which lost 6 bases and 4 bases, there was a span of 12 bases. CDR3 in amino acids: CASSLRIGTEAFF. The CDR3 DNA follows: TGTGCCAGCAGCCTACGAATCGGCACTGAAGCTTTCTTT.

The chain has TRBV13 and TRBJ2-1; D perhaps matches TRBD2 (6 bases). Germline CDR1 PRHDT, CDR2 FYEKMQ (reference sequence). This CDR3 is 16 amino acids long. Trimming stripped 0 bases from V and 2 bases from J, with 11 bases between. CDR3 coding DNA: TGTGCCAGCAGCTTAGGTGGGAGGTCCCCCTACAATGAGCAGTTCTTC. The encoded protein is CASSLGGRSPYNEQFF.

The chain links TRBV4-2 to TRBJ2-5; 8 nucleotides align to TRBD2. The J call is uncertain, as TRBJ2-7 better fits the DNA end. The CDR3 length is 13 residues. The germline V gene has CDR1 LGHNA and CDR2 YNFKEQ. In DNA form, the CDR3 reads TGTGCCAGCAGTACGAGCGGGAGTGGCGAGCAGTACTTC. Protein product: CASSTSGSGEQYF.

The chain employs TRBV11-2 and TRBJ2-7; D is ambiguous. Germline V gene lookup returns CDR1 SGHAT and CDR2 FQNNGV. V was pared by 2 bases and J by 7 bases, with 15 bases between. This CDR3 region has 14 residues. The CDR3 coding sequence is TGTGCCAGCAGCTTATCCGGACCTTCTCGGGAGCAGTACTTC. It specifies CASSLSGPSREQYF.

CDR3 sequence: CASSLASGLYNEQFF. The CDR3 nucleotides read TGCGCCAGCAGCTTGGCTAGCGGTCTGTACAATGAGCAGTTCTTC. This chain joins TRBV5-1 and TRBJ2-1, with TRBD2 matching 7 bases. Germline V gene sequence: CDR1 SGHRS, CDR2 YFSETQ. Unmatched junction bases numbered 4, after V lost 0 bases and J lost 4 bases. The length of the CDR3 is 15 residues.

This rearrangement joins TRBV19 to TRBJ2-7, with 13 bases fitting TRBD2. This CDR3 region has 14 residues. The germline V gene has CDR1 LNHDA and CDR2 SQIVND (reference sequence). Trimming cost V 6 bases and J 6 bases; bases outside gene matches: 5. The CDR3 sequence is CASRQLAGGGEQYF. DNA for the CDR3: TGTGCCAGTAGACAACTAGCGGGAGGGGGCGAGCAGTACTTC.

V and J are TRBV6-5 and TRBJ1-6; 9 positions match TRBD1. The CDR3 sequence is 16 residues long. Trimming at V came to 2 bases and at J to 4 bases, leaving 3 bases not matched to a gene. Looked up from germline, CDR1 is MNHEY and CDR2 is SVGAGI. The CDR3 DNA is TGTGCCAGCAGTTACAACGACAGGGGGTATAATTCACCCCTCCACTTT. Translation gives CASSYNDRGYNSPLHF.

The chain combines TRBV18 with TRBJ1-4, with unresolved D. The CDR3 loop spans 15 amino acids. CDR1 and CDR2 (germline): KGHSH, LQKENI. Trimming shortened V by 6 bases and J by 4 bases, and 15 bases separated the two germline ends. CDR3 loop: CASSHDPKGNEKLFF. In DNA form, the CDR3 reads TGTGCCAGCTCCCACGACCCGAAGGGTAATGAAAAACTGTTTTTT. Together with reference TRBV18 and TRBJ1-4, the CDR3 gives the full variable domain: NAGVMQNPRHLVRRRGQEARLRCSPMKGHSHVYWYRQLPEEGLKFMVYLQKENIIDESGMPKERFSAEFPKEGPSILRIQQVVRGDSAAYFCASSHDPKGNEKLFFGSGTQLSVL.